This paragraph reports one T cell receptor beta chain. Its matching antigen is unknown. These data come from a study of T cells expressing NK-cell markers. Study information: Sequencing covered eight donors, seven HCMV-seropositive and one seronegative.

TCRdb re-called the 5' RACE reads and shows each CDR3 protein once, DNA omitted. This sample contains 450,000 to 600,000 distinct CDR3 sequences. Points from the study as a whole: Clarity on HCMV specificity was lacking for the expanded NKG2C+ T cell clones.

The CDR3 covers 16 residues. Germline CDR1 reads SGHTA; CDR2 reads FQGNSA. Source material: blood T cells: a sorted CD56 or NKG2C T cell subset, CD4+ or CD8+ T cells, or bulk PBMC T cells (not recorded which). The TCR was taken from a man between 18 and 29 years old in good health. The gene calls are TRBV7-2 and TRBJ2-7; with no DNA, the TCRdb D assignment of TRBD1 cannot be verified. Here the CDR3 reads CASSYTLGLGDYEQYF.